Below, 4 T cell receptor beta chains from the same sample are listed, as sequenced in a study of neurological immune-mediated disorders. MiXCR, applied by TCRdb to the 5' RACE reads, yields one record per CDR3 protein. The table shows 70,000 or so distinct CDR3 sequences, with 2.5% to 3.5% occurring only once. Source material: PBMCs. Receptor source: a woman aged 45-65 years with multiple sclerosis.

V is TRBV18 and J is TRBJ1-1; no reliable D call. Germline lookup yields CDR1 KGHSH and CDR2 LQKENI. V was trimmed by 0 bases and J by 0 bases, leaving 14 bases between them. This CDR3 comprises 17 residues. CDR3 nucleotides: TGTGCCAGCTCACCACCAAAAGCGGGCGGAATGAACACTGAAGCTTTCTTT. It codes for CASSPPKAGGMNTEAFF.

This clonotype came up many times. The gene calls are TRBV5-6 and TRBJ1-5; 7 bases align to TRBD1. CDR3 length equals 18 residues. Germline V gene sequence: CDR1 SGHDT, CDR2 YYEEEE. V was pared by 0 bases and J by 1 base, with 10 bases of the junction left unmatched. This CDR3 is CASSLASTGALSNQPQHF. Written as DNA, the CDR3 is TGTGCCAGCAGCTTGGCCTCTACAGGGGCCCTAAGCAATCAGCCCCAGCATTTT.

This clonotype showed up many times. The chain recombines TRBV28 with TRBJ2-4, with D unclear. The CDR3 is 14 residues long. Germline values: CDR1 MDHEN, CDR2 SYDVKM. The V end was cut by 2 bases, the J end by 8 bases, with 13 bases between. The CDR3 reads CASSLIGQPHIQYF. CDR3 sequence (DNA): TGTGCCAGCAGTTTAATAGGGCAGCCCCACATTCAGTACTTC.

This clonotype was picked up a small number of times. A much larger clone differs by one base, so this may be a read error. The CDR3 sequence is CASRVTSVKIQYF. DNA for the CDR3: TGTGCCAGCAGAGTGACTAGCGTTAAAATTCAGTACTTC. This chain joins TRBV12-3 or TRBV12-4 and TRBJ2-4; 8 positions agree with TRBD2. With 6 bases clipped from V and 10 bases from J, the junction kept 8 bases outside the gene matches. This CDR3 has 13 amino acids.